The entry below describes one TCR beta chain. The source of the sample is a study of blood T cell repertoires in COVID-19. Study-level background: COVID-19 samples from acute and convalescent phases originated in the United States, Italy and Spain. PBMCs, B-cell-depleted T cells, or T cells provided the cDNA or gDNA that made up the material.

Source study methods: For nucleated cells, counts were estimated from reference gene primer amplification. Only in-frame clones appear in the TCRdb table, and some are missing; sequencing was by immunoSEQ multiplex PCR. V and J calls and clone size are given by that table; D and trimming were obtained from the DNA. The table shows about 120,000 clones, with over 75% occurring only once. The germline CDR1 and CDR2 sequences are MDHEN and SYDVKM. The CDR3 contains 15 residues. V lost 2 bases to trimming and J lost 8 bases, with 16 bases between them. Sequencing used peripheral blood. The chain joins TRBV28 to TRBJ2-1, with D tentatively TRBD1 (5 bases). The receptor was isolated from an elderly man with acute or convalescent COVID-19. The CDR3 is CASSLGASFTDEQFF. CDR3 nucleotide sequence: TGTGCCAGCAGTTTAGGGGCTAGTTTTACGGATGAGCAGTTCTTC. Based on the CDR3 plus reference TRBV28 and TRBJ2-1, the full variable domain is DVKVTQSSRYLVKRTGEKVFLECVQDMDHENMFWYRQDPGLGLRLIYFSYDVKMKEKGDIPEGYSVSREKKERFSLILESASTNQTSMYLCASSLGASFTDEQFFGPGTRLTVL.